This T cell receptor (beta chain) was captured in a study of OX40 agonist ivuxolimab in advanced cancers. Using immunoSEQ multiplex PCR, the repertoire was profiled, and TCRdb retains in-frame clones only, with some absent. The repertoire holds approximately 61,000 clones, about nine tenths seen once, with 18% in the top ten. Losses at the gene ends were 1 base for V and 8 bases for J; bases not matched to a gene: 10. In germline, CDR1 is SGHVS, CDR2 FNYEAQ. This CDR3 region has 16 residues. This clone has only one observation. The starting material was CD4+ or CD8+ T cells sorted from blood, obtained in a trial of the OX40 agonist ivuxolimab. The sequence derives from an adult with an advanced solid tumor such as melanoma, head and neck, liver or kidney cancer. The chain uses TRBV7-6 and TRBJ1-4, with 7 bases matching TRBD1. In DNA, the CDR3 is TGTGCCAGCAGCTTAGATATCGACAGGGCGGGAGAAAAACTGTTTTTT. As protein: CASSLDIDRAGEKLFF.